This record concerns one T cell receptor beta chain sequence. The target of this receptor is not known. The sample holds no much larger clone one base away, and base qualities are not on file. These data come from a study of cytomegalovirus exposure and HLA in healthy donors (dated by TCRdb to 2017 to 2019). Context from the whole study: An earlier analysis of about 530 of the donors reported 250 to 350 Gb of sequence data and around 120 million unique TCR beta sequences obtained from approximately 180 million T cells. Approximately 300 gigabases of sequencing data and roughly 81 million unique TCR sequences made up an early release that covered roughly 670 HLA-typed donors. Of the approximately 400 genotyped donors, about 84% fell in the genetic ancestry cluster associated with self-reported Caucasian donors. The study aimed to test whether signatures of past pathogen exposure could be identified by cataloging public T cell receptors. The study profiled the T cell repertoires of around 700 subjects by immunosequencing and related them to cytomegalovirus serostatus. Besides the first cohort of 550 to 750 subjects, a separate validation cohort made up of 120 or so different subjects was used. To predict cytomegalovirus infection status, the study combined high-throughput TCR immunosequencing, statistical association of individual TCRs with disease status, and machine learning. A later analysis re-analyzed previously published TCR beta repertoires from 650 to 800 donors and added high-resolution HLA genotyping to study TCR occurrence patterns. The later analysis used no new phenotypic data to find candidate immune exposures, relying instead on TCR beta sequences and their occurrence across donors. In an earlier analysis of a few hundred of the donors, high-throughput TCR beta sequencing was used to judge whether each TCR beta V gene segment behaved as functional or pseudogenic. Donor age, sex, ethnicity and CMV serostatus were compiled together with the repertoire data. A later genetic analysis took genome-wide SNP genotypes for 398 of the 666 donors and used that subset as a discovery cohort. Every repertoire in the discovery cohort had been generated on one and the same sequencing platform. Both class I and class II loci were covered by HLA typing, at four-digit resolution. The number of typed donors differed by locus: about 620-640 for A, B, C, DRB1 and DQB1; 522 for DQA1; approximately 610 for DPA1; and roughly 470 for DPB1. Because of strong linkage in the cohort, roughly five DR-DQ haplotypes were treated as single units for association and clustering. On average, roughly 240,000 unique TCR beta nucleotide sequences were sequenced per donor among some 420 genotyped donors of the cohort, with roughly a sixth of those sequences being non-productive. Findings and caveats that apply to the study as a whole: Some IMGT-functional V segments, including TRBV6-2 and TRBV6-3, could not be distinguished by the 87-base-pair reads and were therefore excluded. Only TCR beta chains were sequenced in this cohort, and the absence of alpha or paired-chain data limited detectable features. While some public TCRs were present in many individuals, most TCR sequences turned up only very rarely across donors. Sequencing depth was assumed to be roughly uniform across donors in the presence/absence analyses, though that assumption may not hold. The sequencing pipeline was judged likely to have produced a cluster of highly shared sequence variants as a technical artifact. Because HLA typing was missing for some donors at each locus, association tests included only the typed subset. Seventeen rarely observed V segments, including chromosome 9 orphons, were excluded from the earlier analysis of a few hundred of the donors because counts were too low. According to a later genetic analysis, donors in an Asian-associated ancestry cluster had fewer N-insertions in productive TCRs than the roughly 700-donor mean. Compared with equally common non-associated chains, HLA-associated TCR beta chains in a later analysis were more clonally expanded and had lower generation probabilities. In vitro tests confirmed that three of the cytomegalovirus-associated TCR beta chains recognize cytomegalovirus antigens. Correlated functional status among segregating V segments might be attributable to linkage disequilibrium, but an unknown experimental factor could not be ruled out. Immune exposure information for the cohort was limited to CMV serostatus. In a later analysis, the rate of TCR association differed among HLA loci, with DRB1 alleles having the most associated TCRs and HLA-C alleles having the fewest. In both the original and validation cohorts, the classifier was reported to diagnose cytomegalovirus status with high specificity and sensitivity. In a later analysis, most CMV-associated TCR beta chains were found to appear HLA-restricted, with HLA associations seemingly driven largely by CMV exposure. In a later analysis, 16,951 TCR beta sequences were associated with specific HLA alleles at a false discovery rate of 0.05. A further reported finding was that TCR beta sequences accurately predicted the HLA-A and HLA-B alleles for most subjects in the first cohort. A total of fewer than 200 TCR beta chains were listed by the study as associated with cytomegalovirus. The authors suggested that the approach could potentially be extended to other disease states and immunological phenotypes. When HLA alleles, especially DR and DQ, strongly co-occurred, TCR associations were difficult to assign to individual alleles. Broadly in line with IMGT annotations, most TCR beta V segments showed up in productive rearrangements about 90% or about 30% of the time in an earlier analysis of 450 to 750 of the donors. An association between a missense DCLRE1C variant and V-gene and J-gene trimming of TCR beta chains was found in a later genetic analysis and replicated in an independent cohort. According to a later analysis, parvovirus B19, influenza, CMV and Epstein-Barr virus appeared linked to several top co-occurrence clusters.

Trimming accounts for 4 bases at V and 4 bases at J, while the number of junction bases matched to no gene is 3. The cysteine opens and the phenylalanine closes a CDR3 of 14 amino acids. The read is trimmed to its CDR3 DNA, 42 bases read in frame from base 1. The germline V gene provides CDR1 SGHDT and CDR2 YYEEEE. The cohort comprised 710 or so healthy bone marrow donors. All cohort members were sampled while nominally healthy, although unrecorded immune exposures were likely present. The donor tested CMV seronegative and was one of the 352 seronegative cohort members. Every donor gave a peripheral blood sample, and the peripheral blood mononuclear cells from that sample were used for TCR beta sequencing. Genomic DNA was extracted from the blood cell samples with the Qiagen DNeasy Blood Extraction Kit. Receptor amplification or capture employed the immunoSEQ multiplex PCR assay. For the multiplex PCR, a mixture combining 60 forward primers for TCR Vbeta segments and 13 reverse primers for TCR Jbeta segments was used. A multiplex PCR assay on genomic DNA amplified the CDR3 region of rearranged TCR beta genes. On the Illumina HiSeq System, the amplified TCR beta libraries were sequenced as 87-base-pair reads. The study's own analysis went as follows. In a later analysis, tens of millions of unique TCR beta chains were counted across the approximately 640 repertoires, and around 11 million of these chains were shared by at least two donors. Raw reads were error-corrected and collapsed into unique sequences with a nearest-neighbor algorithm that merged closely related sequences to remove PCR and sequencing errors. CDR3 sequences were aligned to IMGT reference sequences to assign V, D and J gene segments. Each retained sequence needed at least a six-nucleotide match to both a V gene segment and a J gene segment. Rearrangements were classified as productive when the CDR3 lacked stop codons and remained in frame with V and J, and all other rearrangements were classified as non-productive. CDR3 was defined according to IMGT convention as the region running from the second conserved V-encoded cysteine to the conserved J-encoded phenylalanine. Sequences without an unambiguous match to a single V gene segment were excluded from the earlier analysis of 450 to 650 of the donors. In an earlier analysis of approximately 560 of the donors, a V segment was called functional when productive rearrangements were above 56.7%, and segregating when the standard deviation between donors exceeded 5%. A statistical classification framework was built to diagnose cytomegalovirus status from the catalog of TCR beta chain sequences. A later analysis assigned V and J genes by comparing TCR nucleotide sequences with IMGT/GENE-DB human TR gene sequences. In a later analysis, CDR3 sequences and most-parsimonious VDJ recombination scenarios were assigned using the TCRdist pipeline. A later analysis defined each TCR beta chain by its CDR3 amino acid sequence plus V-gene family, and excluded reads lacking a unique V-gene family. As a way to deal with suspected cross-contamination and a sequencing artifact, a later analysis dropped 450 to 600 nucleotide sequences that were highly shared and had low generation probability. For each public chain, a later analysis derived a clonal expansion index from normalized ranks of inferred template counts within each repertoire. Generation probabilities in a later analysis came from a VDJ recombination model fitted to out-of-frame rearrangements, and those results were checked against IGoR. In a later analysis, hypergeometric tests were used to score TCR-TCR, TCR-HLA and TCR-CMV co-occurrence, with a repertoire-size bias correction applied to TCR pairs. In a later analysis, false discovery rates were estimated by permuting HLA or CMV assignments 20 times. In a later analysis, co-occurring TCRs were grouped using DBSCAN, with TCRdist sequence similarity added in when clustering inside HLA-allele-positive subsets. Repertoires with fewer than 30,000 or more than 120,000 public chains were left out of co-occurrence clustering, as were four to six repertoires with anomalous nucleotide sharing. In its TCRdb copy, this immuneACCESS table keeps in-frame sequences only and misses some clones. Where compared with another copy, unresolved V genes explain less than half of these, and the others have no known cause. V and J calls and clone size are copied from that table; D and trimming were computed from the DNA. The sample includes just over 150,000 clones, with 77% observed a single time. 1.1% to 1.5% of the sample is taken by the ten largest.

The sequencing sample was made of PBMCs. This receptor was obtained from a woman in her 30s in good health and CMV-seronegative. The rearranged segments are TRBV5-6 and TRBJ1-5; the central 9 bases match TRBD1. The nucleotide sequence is TGTGCCAGCAGCATGGACAGGGGAAATCAGCCCCAGCATTTT. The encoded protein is CASSMDRGNQPQHF.